This T cell receptor beta chain was captured in a study of blood T cell repertoires in COVID-19. Here immunoSEQ multiplex PCR was the method, and the copy in TCRdb shows in-frame clones only, minus some. The repertoire consists of some 170,000 clones, with 65% to 90% occurring once and the leading ten covering approximately 16%. In Cohort 3, a recovered donor had either two negative PCRs, clearance, or symptom resolution. What was sequenced was PBMCs or T cells enriched from blood (not recorded which). The source is a man aged 50 or older who had recovered from COVID-19.

The CDR3 loop reads CATGSGSNQPQHF. The CDR3 DNA reads as TGTGCCACGGGGAGCGGGAGCAATCAGCCCCAGCATTTT. V and J are TRBV30 and TRBJ1-5; D unresolved. The CDR3 spans 13 residues. The V end was cut by 8 bases, the J end by 1 base, with 12 bases between. Germline V gene lookup returns CDR1 GTSNPN and CDR2 SVGIG (reference sequence).